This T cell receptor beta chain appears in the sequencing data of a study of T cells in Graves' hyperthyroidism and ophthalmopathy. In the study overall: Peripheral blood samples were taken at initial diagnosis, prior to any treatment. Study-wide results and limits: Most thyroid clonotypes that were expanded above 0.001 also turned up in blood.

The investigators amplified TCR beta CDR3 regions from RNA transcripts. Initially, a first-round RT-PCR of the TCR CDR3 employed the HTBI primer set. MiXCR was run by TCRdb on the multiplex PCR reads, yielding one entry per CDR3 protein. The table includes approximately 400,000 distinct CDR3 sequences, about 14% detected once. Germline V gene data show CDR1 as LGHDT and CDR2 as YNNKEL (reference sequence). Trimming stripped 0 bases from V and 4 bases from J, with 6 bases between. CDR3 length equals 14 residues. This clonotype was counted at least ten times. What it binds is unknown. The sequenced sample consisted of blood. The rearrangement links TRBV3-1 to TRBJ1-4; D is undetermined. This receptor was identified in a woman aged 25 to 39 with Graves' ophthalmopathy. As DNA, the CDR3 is TGTGCCAGCAGCCAAGATATCGGTAATGAAAAACTGTTTTTT. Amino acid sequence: CASSQDIGNEKLFF.